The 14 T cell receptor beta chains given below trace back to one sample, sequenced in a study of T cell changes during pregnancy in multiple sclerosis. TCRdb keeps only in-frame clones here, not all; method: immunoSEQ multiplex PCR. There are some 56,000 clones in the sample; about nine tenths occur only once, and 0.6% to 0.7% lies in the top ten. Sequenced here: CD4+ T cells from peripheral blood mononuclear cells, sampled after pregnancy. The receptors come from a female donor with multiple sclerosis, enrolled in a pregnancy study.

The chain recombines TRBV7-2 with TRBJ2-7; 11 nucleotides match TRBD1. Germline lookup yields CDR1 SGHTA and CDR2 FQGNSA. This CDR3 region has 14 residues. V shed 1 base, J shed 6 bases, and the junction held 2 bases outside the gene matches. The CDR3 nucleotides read TGTGCCAGCAGCTTAGGGGACAGGGGGAGCGAGCAGTACTTC. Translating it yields CASSLGDRGSEQYF.

The CDR3 DNA reads as TGCGCCAGCAGTGGACGGGCGGGTCGGAACACCGGGGAGCTGTTTTTT. Its protein is CASSGRAGRNTGELFF. The gene calls are TRBV10-2 and TRBJ2-2; a weak D match, TRBD2 (5 bases). Trimming removed 4 bases at V and 1 base at J, with 13 bases between. There are 16 residues in the CDR3. Germline V CDR1 and CDR2: WSHSY, SAAADI.

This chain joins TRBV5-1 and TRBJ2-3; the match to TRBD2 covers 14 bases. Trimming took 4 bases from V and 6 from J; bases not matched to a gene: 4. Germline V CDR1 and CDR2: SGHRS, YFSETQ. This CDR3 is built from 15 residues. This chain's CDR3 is CASSTGLAGDDTQYF. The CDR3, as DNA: TGCGCCAGCAGCACGGGACTAGCGGGGGACGATACGCAGTATTTT.

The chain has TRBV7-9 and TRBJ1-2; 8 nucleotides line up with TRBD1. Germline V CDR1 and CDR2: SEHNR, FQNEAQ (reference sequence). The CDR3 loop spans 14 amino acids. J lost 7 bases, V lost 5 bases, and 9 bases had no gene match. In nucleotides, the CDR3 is TGTGCCAGCAGCCCTTCCGGGACAGGTTTTGGCTACACCTTC. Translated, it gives CASSPSGTGFGYTF.

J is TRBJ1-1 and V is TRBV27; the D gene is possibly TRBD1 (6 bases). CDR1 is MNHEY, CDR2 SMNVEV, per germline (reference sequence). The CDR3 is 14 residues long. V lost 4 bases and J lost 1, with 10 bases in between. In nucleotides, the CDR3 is TGTGCCAGCAGTTGGGGGGGCGGGAACACTGAAGCTTTCTTT. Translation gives CASSWGGGNTEAFF.

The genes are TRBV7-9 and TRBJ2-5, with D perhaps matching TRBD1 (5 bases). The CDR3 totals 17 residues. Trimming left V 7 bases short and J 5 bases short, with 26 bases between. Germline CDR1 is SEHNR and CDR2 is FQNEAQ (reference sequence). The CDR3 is CASNYQTNGPAGETQYF. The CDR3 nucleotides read TGTGCCAGCAATTATCAAACCAACGGGCCCGCAGGGGAGACCCAGTACTTC.

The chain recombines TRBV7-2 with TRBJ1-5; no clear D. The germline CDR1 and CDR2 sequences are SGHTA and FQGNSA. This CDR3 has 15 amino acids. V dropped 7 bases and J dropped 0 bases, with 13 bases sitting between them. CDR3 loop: CASTPWAGSNQPQHF. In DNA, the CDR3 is TGTGCCAGCACCCCGTGGGCGGGTAGCAATCAGCCCCAGCATTTT.

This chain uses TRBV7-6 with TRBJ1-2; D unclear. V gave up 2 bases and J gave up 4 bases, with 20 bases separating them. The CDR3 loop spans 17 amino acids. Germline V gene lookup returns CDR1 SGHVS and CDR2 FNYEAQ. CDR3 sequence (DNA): TGTGCCAGCAGCTTATCCGCGGGCGGAAACGGGGTCTATGGCTACACCTTC. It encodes CASSLSAGGNGVYGYTF. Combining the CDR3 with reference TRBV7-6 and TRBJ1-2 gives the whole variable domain GAGVSQSPRYKVTKRGQDVALRCDPISGHVSLYWYRQALGQGPEFLTYFNYEAQQDKSGLPNDRFSAERPEGSISTLTIQRTEQRDSAMYRCASSLSAGGNGVYGYTFGSGTRLTVV.

CDR3 loop: CASKKGLLIDSPLHF. The CDR3 bases are TGTGCCAGCAAAAAAGGACTGCTGATTGATTCACCCCTCCACTTT. The chain combines TRBV2 with TRBJ1-6; D is unclear. Trimming took 7 bases from V and 8 from J, leaving 18 bases between them. This CDR3 is built from 15 residues. Germline V gene lookup returns CDR1 SNHLY and CDR2 FYNNEI. The variable domain in full, completed from reference TRBV2 and TRBJ1-6, reads EPEVTQTPSHQVTQMGQEVILRCVPISNHLYFYWYRQILGQKVEFLVSFYNNEISEKSEIFDDQFSVERPDGSNFTLKIRSTKLEDSAMYFCASKKGLLIDSPLHFGNGTRLTVT.

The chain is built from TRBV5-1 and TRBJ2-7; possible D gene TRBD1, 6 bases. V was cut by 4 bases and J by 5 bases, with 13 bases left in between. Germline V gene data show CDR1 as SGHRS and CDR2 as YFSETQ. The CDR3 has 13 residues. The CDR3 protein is CASSSAGVNEQYF. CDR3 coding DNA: TGCGCCAGCAGCAGCGCAGGGGTAAACGAGCAGTACTTC.

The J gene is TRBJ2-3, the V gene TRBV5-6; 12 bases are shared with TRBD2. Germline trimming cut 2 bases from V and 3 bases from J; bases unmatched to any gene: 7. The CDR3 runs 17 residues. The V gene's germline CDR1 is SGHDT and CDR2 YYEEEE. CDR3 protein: CASSFMLAGGITDTQYF. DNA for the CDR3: TGTGCCAGCAGCTTTATGCTAGCGGGGGGGATAACAGATACGCAGTATTTT.

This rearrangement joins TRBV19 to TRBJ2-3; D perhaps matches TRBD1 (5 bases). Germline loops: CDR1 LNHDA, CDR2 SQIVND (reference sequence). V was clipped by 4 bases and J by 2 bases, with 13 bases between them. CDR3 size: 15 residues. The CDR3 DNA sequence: TGTGCCAGTAGTAATGGGCCAGGGAACACAGATACGCAGTATTTT. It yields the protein CASSNGPGNTDTQYF. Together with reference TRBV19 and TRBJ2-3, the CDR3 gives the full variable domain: DGGITQSPKYLFRKEGQNVTLSCEQNLNHDAMYWYRQDPGQGLRLIYYSQIVNDFQKGDIAEGYSVSREKKESFPLTVTSAQKNPTAFYLCASSNGPGNTDTQYFGPGTRLTVL.

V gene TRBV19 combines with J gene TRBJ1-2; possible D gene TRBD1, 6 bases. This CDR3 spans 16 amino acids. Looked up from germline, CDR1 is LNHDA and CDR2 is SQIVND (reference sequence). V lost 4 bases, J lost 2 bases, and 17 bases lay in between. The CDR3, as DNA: TGTGCCAGTAGTAGTAGCGGGACACCGTCGAACTATGGCTACACCTTC. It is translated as CASSSSGTPSNYGYTF.

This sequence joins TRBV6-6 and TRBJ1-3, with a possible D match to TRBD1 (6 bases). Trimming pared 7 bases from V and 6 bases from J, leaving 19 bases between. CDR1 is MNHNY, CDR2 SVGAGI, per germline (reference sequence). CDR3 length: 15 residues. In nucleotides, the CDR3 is TGTGCCAGCAATGGAGTCCCGGACAGAGAAAACACCATATATTTT. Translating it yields CASNGVPDRENTIYF.